The T cell receptor beta chain under discussion was sequenced for a study of shared clonotypes between healthy human individuals. Study results and caveats: Sorted-subset sequencing, rarefaction showed, was incomplete despite large depth. The study found roughly 5% of naive CD4 clonotypes shared across a few donors.

The CDR3 has 16 residues. Germline V gives CDR1 SGHTA, CDR2 FQGNSA. V shed 5 bases, J shed 10 bases, and the junction held 12 bases outside the gene matches. Of note for this clone: Its target is unknown.

Donors, without exception, were Caucasian adults residing in Nashville, Tennessee. Per the authors' pipeline: Sequence data from immunoSEQ were junction-only and lacked quality scores; consequently, filtering differed. Method: immunoSEQ multiplex PCR; TCRdb's copy keeps in-frame clones and lacks some. The DNA was the basis for D and trimming; V, J and clone size are from that table. The sample yields approximately 2,000,000 clones, about 90% seen once. This clonotype originated in a man aged 18 to 35 in good health. Some clones in this sample may be carry-over from other donors' samples. V usage is TRBV7-2 and J usage is TRBJ1-4, with 11 bases fitting TRBD1. Specimen: naive CD4+ T cells from PBMCs. Subset denoted: CD45RA+ positively selected. The CDR3 loop reads CASSDGRDRGRGKLFF. The CDR3 coding sequence is TGTGCCAGCAGCGACGGCCGGGACAGGGGGAGAGGAAAACTGTTTTTT. Combining the CDR3 with reference TRBV7-2 and TRBJ1-4 gives the whole variable domain GAGVSQSPSNKVTEKGKDVELRCDPISGHTALYWYRQSLGQGLEFLIYFQGNSAPDKSGLPSDRFSAERTGGSVSTLTIQRTQQEDSAVYLCASSDGRDRGRGKLFFGSGTQLSVL.